The clone carrying this T cell receptor (beta chain) was observed once. The sample is drawn from a study of blood T cells in healthy people across ages. The wider study: Template switching picked up about one barcoded beta molecule for each two T cells.

The germline V gene has CDR1 SGHTA and CDR2 FQGNSA. V was pared by 1 base and J by 6 bases, with 10 bases of the junction left unmatched. The CDR3 runs to 17 residues. At least 6 million PBMCs were isolated per sample. Samples each had at least 5 micrograms of total RNA extracted. Through a sample-barcoded 5' primer and a J-beta primer mix, a second PCR was run for about 7 to 12 cycles. TCRdb re-called the 5' RACE reads with MiXCR, one entry per CDR3 protein. The sample shows 890,000 or so distinct CDR3 sequences, 62% of them seen only once. The sequenced material came from blood. This TCR was recovered from a man aged 30 to 45 in good health. The chain recombines TRBV7-2 with TRBJ2-3; 10 bases fit TRBD2. The CDR3 sequence is CASSLVASGGPMDTQYF. CDR3 DNA sequence: TGTGCCAGCAGCTTAGTCGCTAGCGGGGGACCTATGGATACGCAGTATTTT. The variable domain in full, with the rest retrieved from reference TRBV7-2 and TRBJ2-3, is GAGVSQSPSNKVTEKGKDVELRCDPISGHTALYWYRQSLGQGLEFLIYFQGNSAPDKSGLPSDRFSAERTGGSVSTLTIQRTQQEDSAVYLCASSLVASGGPMDTQYFGPGTRLTVL.